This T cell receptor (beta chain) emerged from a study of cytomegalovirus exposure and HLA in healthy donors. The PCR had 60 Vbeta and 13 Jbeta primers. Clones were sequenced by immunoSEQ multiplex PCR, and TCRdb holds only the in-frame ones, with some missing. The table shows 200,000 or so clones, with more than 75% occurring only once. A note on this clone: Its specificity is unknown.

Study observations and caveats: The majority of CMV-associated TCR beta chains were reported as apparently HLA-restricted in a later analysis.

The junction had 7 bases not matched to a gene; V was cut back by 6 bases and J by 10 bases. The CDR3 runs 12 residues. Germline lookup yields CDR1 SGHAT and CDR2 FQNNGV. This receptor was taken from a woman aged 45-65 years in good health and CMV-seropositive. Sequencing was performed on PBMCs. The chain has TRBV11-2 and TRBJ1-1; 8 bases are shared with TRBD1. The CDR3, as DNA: TGTGCCAGCAGTCCCAGGGGGCGCGGAGCTTTCTTT. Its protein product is CASSPRGRGAFF. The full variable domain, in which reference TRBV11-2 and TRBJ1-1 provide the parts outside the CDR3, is EAGVAQSPRYKIIEKRQSVAFWCNPISGHATLYWYQQILGQGPKLLIQFQNNGVVDDSQLPKDRFSAERLKGVDSTLKIQPAKLEDSAVYLCASSPRGRGAFFGQGTRLTVV.